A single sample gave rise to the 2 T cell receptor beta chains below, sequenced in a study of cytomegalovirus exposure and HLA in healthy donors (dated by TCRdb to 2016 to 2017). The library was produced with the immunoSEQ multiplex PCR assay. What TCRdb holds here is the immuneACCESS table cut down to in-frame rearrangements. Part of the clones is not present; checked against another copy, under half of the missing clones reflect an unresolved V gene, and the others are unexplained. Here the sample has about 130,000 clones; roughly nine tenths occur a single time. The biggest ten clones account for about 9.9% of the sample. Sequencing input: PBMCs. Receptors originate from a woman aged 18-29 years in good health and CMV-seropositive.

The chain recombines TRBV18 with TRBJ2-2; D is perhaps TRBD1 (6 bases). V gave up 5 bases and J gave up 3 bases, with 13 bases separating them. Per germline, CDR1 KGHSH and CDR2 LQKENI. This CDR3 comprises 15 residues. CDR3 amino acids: CASSAGTPDTGELFF. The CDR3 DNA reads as TGTGCCAGCTCAGCCGGGACACCCGACACCGGGGAGCTGTTTTTT.

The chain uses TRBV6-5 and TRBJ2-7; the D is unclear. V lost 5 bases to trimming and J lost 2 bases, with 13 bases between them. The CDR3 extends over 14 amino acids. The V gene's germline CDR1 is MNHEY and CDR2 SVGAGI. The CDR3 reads CASSVGVETYEQYF. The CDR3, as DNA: TGTGCCAGCAGTGTCGGTGTCGAGACCTACGAGCAGTACTTC.